These T cell receptor beta chains were read from a single sample in a study of beta chain features in type 1 diabetes. Produced via immunoSEQ multiplex PCR; TCRdb's table is partial and in-frame only. The table lists almost 350,000 clones, about a tenth of them singletons. Material: central memory CD4+ T cells from blood. These receptors were collected from a man aged 30 to 45 with type 1 diabetes. Both conserved end residues are part of each CDR3. The D gene is left open where the match is weak. Not all rows give a size; the values are once, few, many and, for expanded clones, a class.

d_call	clone_size	v_call	j_call	cdr3_nt	cdr3_aa
TRBD2	NA	TRBV2	TRBJ2-5	TGTGCCAGCAGGCCCGACGGGGGGGCCAAGACCCAGTACTTC	CASRPDGGAKTQYF
TRBD1	NA	TRBV29-1	TRBJ2-3	TGCAGCGTCCCGGGACAGGGAGTGCCAGATACGCAGTATTTT	CSVPGQGVPDTQYF
NA	many	TRBV18	TRBJ2-1	TGTGCCAGCTCATCGGGCAGCTACAATGAGCAGTTCTTC	CASSSGSYNEQFF
NA	NA	TRBV19	TRBJ1-5	TGTGCCAGTAGCCTTCAAGAGCAGCCCCAGCATTTT	CASSLQEQPQHF
NA	few	TRBV5-6	TRBJ1-2	TGTGCCAGCAGCTTGGGGGACTATGGCTACACCTTC	CASSLGDYGYTF
NA	NA	TRBV28	TRBJ1-4	TGTGCCAGCAGGGAAGCGGGGGCCGGGGAAAAACTGTTTTTT	CASREAGAGEKLFF
NA	few	TRBV7-9	TRBJ2-1	TGTGCCAGCAGCTTAGAGCGGGTGGGAGGGCAGTTCTTC	CASSLERVGGQFF
NA	NA	TRBV4-1	TRBJ2-1	TGCGCCAGCAGCCAAGATAAGGGGGGATGGGCGAAGAATGAGCAGTTCTTC	CASSQDKGGWAKNEQFF
TRBD1	NA	TRBV10-1	TRBJ2-5	TGCGCCAGCAGTACAGGGGTGGAGACCCAGTACTTC	CASSTGVETQYF
NA	few	TRBV20-1	TRBJ2-7	TGCAGTGCTCACTACTCGGCCGAGCAGTACTTC	CSAHYSAEQYF
TRBD1	NA	TRBV23-1	TRBJ2-7	TGCGCCAGCAGTCGACGGACAGGGGGCGAGAACGAGCAGTACTTC	CASSRRTGGENEQYF
TRBD2	NA	TRBV25-1	TRBJ2-5	TGTGCCAGCAGCTTGACTAGCGGGGGGCAAGAGACCCAGTACTTC	CASSLTSGGQETQYF
NA	NA	TRBV7-9	TRBJ1-4	TGTGCCAGCAGCCCGCAGATGGGCGCGGGTGAAAAACTGTTTTTT	CASSPQMGAGEKLFF
TRBD1	few	TRBV11-2	TRBJ1-3	TGTGCCAGCAGCTTCGGACAGGGGAGAGGAAACACCATATATTTT	CASSFGQGRGNTIYF
NA	few	TRBV5-1	TRBJ2-7	TGCGCCAGCAGCTTGGTAGGGCCTTCCTACGAGCAGTACTTC	CASSLVGPSYEQYF
NA	few	TRBV19	TRBJ2-1	TGTGCCAGTACCTCTCCAACAGGGAACCACAATGAGCAGTTCTTC	CASTSPTGNHNEQFF
NA	NA	TRBV18	TRBJ1-6	TGTGCCAGCTCACCGCAGGGCGACAATTCACCCCTCCACTTT	CASSPQGDNSPLHF
TRBD1	many	TRBV28	TRBJ2-1	TGTGCCAGCAGATCCGGACAGGGATGGAACAATGAGCAGTTCTTC	CASRSGQGWNNEQFF
NA	NA	TRBV5-6	TRBJ2-3	TGTGCCAGCAGCTTGACAAAAGATACGCAGTATTTT	CASSLTKDTQYF
NA	NA	TRBV28	TRBJ1-4	TGTGCCAGCAGCCTACAGCCTAATGAAAAACTGTTTTTT	CASSLQPNEKLFF
NA	NA	TRBV29-1	TRBJ2-7	TGCAGCGCGGTGACCGATGCGGGGGAGCAGTACTTC	CSAVTDAGEQYF
NA	NA	TRBV12-5	TRBJ1-5	TGTGCTAGTGGTTTGTTCGGGGGCCTCAATCAGCCCCAGCATTTT	CASGLFGGLNQPQHF
NA	NA	TRBV5-1	TRBJ1-2	TGCGCCAGCAGCTCTATAAGACAGGATATGGGCGGCTACACCTTC	CASSSIRQDMGGYTF
NA	NA	TRBV14	TRBJ1-1	TGTGCCAGCAGCCTCGGGATCCGGGGCACTGAAGCTTTCTTT	CASSLGIRGTEAFF
TRBD1	few	TRBV10-1	TRBJ2-1	TGCGCCAGGGAGGGACAGGGTAACTACAATGAGCAGTTCTTC	CAREGQGNYNEQFF
TRBD1	NA	TRBV19	TRBJ2-5	TGTGCCAGTAGTATAGGTTCAGGGGGCCGACAAGAGACCCAGTACTTC	CASSIGSGGRQETQYF
TRBD1	few	TRBV5-1	TRBJ2-1	TGCGCCAGCTCTTTACAGGGGCAGGCCAATGAGCAGTTCTTC	CASSLQGQANEQFF
NA	NA	TRBV5-1	TRBJ1-1	TGCGCCAGCAGCTCGGCCACAGGGAGCTGGGCTTTCTTT	CASSSATGSWAFF
NA	NA	TRBV6-5	TRBJ2-1	TGTGCCAGCAGTTACTCAGGACTGGGACTCCATGAGCAGTTCTTC	CASSYSGLGLHEQFF
NA	NA	TRBV5-1	TRBJ1-2	TGCGCCAGCAGCCTAACAACAGGGCCCGACTATGGCTACACCTTC	CASSLTTGPDYGYTF
NA	few	TRBV6-6	TRBJ2-3	TGTGCCAGCAGTCTAGGGGCGGCAGATACGCAGTATTTT	CASSLGAADTQYF
NA	NA	TRBV10-1	TRBJ1-1	TGCGCCAGCAGTGAGTCAGGGAACACTGAAGCTTTCTTT	CASSESGNTEAFF
NA	many	TRBV18	TRBJ1-1	TGTGCCAGCTCACCCACCGCACAGGGAACGAACACTGAAGCTTTCTTT	CASSPTAQGTNTEAFF
NA	few	TRBV10-3	TRBJ1-6	TGTGCCATCAGTGGACGACAGGTTAATAATTCACCCCTCCACTTT	CAISGRQVNNSPLHF
NA	NA	TRBV4-3	TRBJ2-7	TGCGCCAGCAGCCAACAGACAGGGTCGGAGGGATTTTCCTACGAGCAGTACTTC	CASSQQTGSEGFSYEQYF
TRBD1	NA	TRBV7-9	TRBJ1-5	TGTGCCAGCAGCCCCGGGGACAGCGGCAATCAGCCCCAGCATTTT	CASSPGDSGNQPQHF
TRBD1	NA	TRBV30	TRBJ2-3	TGTGCCTGGGCCCAGGGACAGGGTGGAGATACGCAGTATTTT	CAWAQGQGGDTQYF
TRBD1	NA	TRBV28	TRBJ1-4	TGTGCCAGCAGTGGCCGGGACAGGAGTTATGAAAAACTGTTTTTT	CASSGRDRSYEKLFF
NA	many	TRBV7-2	TRBJ2-5	TGTGCCAGCAGCTTAGGCGCGCCGGCAGGAGAGACCCAGTACTTC	CASSLGAPAGETQYF
TRBD1	NA	TRBV5-1	TRBJ2-5	TGCGCCAGCAGCTTGGAAGGGGGCAAAGAGACCCAGTACTTC	CASSLEGGKETQYF
NA	NA	TRBV11-3	TRBJ2-3	TGTGCCAGCAGCTCCACTACCCGCACGCAGTATTTT	CASSSTTRTQYF
NA	NA	TRBV7-6	TRBJ2-7	TGTGCCAGCAGCTTAGGTAGCTCTCTGGGCTACGAGCAGTACTTC	CASSLGSSLGYEQYF
TRBD1	few	TRBV7-6	TRBJ1-1	TGTGCCAGCAGCTTAGACAGGGGCACTGAAGCTTTCTTT	CASSLDRGTEAFF
TRBD1	NA	TRBV5-6	TRBJ2-7	TGTGCCAGCAGCTTGCGCGGGACAGGGGACTCCTACGAGCAGTACTTC	CASSLRGTGDSYEQYF